The rows below give T cell receptor beta chains drawn from one sample of a study of blood T cell repertoires in COVID-19. The table came from immunoSEQ multiplex PCR; TCRdb's copy has only in-frame clones and leaves some out. The sample consists of about 300,000 clones, approximately 86% of them appearing once. The sample consisted of peripheral blood. The source of these receptors is a young man with active or convalescent COVID-19. The CDR3 runs from the conserved cysteine through the conserved F or W. Where a row states a size, it is once, few, many or the class of an expanded clone; other rows omit it.

j_gene | abundance | v_gene | CDR3aa
TRBJ1-1 | . | TRBV3-1/TRBV3-2 | CASSLGQGGNTEAFF
TRBJ2-2 | . | TRBV5-4 | CASSLDYSTGELFF
TRBJ2-1 | . | TRBV27 | CASSFRDTAYNEQFF
TRBJ2-1 | . | TRBV15 | CATGGSRNEQFF
TRBJ2-7 | . | TRBV19 | CASSIGGDIAYEQYF
TRBJ1-2 | few | TRBV19 | CASSISGYSNYGYTF
TRBJ1-4 | . | TRBV6-1 | CASSERGGTGVEKLFF
TRBJ2-2 | . | TRBV7-3 | CASSLLAGGANTGELFF
TRBJ2-1 | . | TRBV7-3 | CASSLTGLAKSNEQFF
TRBJ2-5 | . | TRBV7-2 | CASSFRAGLGETQYF
TRBJ2-5 | . | TRBV7-8 | CASSLVWTSGGGEWETQYF
TRBJ1-3 | once | TRBV3-1/TRBV3-2 | CASSQGGAGNTIYF
TRBJ1-4 | . | TRBV7-8 | CASSLGGGLNEKLFF
TRBJ2-3 | few | TRBV9 | CASSVDGDTQYF
TRBJ1-6 | . | TRBV5-6 | CASSPERGSYNSPLHF
TRBJ1-5 | once | TRBV10-3 | CAISDGRAPLQPQHF
TRBJ1-4 | . | TRBV7-2 | CASSLVEEKLFF